This is a list of T cell receptor beta chains from one sample in a study of T cells after yellow fever vaccination. TCRdb called the 5' RACE reads again in MiXCR, with one record for every CDR3 protein. Altogether 300,000 to 400,000 distinct CDR3 sequences are present, less than 9.5% being singletons, with the ten largest covering roughly 18%. The sample consisted of PBMCs, taken around 45 days after the first yellow fever vaccination. These receptors were taken from a man aged 18 to 29 who received the YFV17D yellow fever vaccine. CDR3s include the opening cysteine and the closing phenylalanine or tryptophan.

TRBV7-8	TRBJ2-5	CASSLDNKSGGNF
TRBV4-1	TRBJ2-3	CASSLGQGVTDTQYF
TRBV5-1	TRBJ2-5	CASSLGQGAVETQYF
TRBV7-2	TRBJ2-1	CASSPFGGGRVEQFF
TRBV29-1	TRBJ2-1	CSVVRGGDEQFF
TRBV18	TRBJ2-3	CASSPLASTDTQYF
TRBV7-9	TRBJ2-2	CASRVTGAGTGELFF
TRBV5-1	TRBJ1-6	CASSSQGFNSPLHF
TRBV7-2	TRBJ1-5	CASSADSGYQPQHF
TRBV28	TRBJ2-3	CASSSADPSTDTQYF
TRBV5-1	TRBJ2-1	CASVPGQPNNEQFF
TRBV12-3/TRBV12-4	TRBJ2-1	CASSLRGESGEQFF